These 32 T cell receptor beta chains were all obtained from the same sample, sequenced in a study of shared clonotypes between healthy human individuals. Generated by immunoSEQ multiplex PCR, the TCRdb table keeps only in-frame clones and is missing some. Of 2.3 million or so clones detected, over 85% appear once; the ten largest clones hold 0.39%. The material sequenced was naive CD4+ T cells from PBMCs. Subset in this sample: CD45RA+ positively selected. These receptors were obtained from a man between 18 and 29 years old in good health. Some clones in this sample may be carry-over from other donors' samples.

This clone was recorded only once. The chain joins TRBV4-1 to TRBJ2-3; D is undetermined. The germline V and J ends were trimmed by 0 bases and 6 bases, with 7 bases remaining between them. Germline CDR1 is MGHRA and CDR2 is YSYEKL. The CDR3 runs to 13 residues. The CDR3 bases are TGCGCCAGCAGCCAAGATGGGTGGGATACGCAGTATTTT. This sequence encodes CASSQDGWDTQYF.

The CDR3 protein is CASSAGTGLVSTEAFF. For the CDR3, the DNA is TGTGCCAGCAGCGCCGGGACAGGGTTAGTGAGCACTGAAGCTTTCTTT. J is TRBJ1-1 and V is TRBV9; 9 bases fit TRBD1. The trim removed 3 bases at V and 4 bases at J, leaving 10 bases unmatched. This CDR3 has 16 residues. From germline, CDR1 is SGDLS and CDR2 YYNGEE.

The V and J genes are TRBV27 and TRBJ2-2; 14 bases are a match to TRBD2. CDR3 length: 18 residues. Germline CDR1 reads MNHEY; CDR2 reads SMNVEV (reference sequence). The V and J ends lost 2 bases and 4 bases, in that order; junction bases with no gene match: 6. The CDR3 nucleotides read TGTGCCAGCAGTTTAATGGGACTAGCGGGAGTAATCACCGGGGAGCTGTTTTTT. Translation gives CASSLMGLAGVITGELFF.

This clone appeared once. The CDR3 DNA follows: TGTGCCGTCCGAGGGACAGGGACCGGGGAGCTGTTTTTT. This encodes CAVRGTGTGELFF. The genes are TRBV10-3 and TRBJ2-2; 9 nucleotides match TRBD1. This CDR3 is 13 amino acids long. The ends lost 11 bases at V and 5 bases at J; junction bases unmatched: 6. Germline lookup yields CDR1 ENHRY and CDR2 SYGVKD.

The chain recombines TRBV10-3 with TRBJ2-6; D gene unclear. Trimming removed 7 bases from V and 2 bases from J, with 9 bases in between. This CDR3 has 14 residues. CDR1 ENHRY and CDR2 SYGVKD come from the germline V gene. The chain's CDR3 is CAIKDGAGANVLTF. Here the CDR3 DNA reads TGTGCCATCAAGGACGGAGCTGGGGCCAACGTCCTGACTTTC.

Comment on this clone: Different DNA sequences within this sample yield the same CDR3. The V gene is TRBV5-1, the J gene TRBJ1-2; D is possibly TRBD1 (5 bases). This CDR3 is 13 amino acids long. Germline lookup yields CDR1 SGHRS and CDR2 YFSETQ. V was shortened by 2 bases and J by 2 bases, with 7 bases between the two germline ends. The CDR3 DNA reads as TGCGCCAGCAGCTTCACAGGAAACTATGGCTACACCTTC. This translates into CASSFTGNYGYTF. Using reference TRBV5-1 and TRBJ1-2 for the parts outside the CDR3, the full variable domain is KAGVTQTPRYLIKTRGQQVTLSCSPISGHRSVSWYQQTPGQGLQFLFEYFSETQRNKGNFPGRFSGRQFSNSRSEMNVSTLELGDSALYLCASSFTGNYGYTFGSGTRLTVV.

The chain links TRBV14 to TRBJ2-5; 7 positions match TRBD2. With 0 bases clipped from V and 5 bases from J, the junction kept 9 bases outside the gene matches. The CDR3 sequence is 16 residues long. CDR1 and CDR2 from the germline V gene are SGHDN and FVKESK. The CDR3 DNA is TGTGCCAGCAGCCAAGATTGGGCCCTAGCGGCGGAGACCCAGTACTTC. It encodes CASSQDWALAAETQYF.

This clone was counted between two and nine times. CDR3 sequence reads: CASSFRPDAGNTIYF. Written as DNA, the CDR3 is TGTGCCAGCAGCTTTCGGCCGGACGCTGGAAACACCATATATTTT. J is TRBJ1-3 and V is TRBV7-9, with D unclear. CDR3 length equals 15 residues. Looked up from germline, CDR1 is SEHNR and CDR2 is FQNEAQ (reference sequence). Trimming pared 3 bases from V and 2 bases from J, leaving 11 bases between.

The chain uses TRBV6-5 and TRBJ1-4; D possibly corresponds to TRBD1 (5 bases). Germline lookup yields CDR1 MNHEY and CDR2 SVGAGI. This CDR3 is built from 13 residues. V gave up 2 bases and J gave up 6 bases, with 7 bases separating them. The CDR3 DNA is TGTGCCAGCAGTTACCCCAGGGATGAAAAACTGTTTTTT. This sequence encodes CASSYPRDEKLFF.

For this clone: Different DNA sequences within this sample yield the same CDR3. V gene TRBV30 combines with J gene TRBJ2-7; 7 nucleotides match TRBD1. With 0 bases clipped from V and 2 bases from J, the junction kept 1 base outside the gene matches. CDR3 length equals 13 residues. In germline, CDR1 is GTSNPN, CDR2 SVGIG (reference sequence). The CDR3 DNA sequence: TGTGCCTGGAGTGTAGACAGGGCCTACGAGCAGTACTTC. Translating it yields CAWSVDRAYEQYF.

The V call is TRBV28, the J call TRBJ2-1; the D gene is possibly TRBD2 (5 bases). The CDR3 loop spans 17 amino acids. Germline-derived CDR1 and CDR2 are MDHEN and SYDVKM. Trimming removed 2 bases at V and 0 bases at J, with 14 bases between. CDR3 bases: TGTGCCAGCAGTTTAGCCCGCGGAGGCCTCTCCTACAATGAGCAGTTCTTC. Its protein is CASSLARGGLSYNEQFF.

The chain is built from TRBV5-4 and TRBJ2-7, with 7 bases fitting TRBD2. Trimming at V came to 4 bases and at J to 6 bases, leaving 13 bases not matched to a gene. The CDR3 runs to 15 residues. Germline V lookup: CDR1 SGHNT, CDR2 YYREEE (reference sequence). CDR3 DNA: TGTGCCAGCAGCACGGCCCGGACTAGTGTGAGCGAGCAGTACTTC. Protein: CASSTARTSVSEQYF.

The CDR3 DNA follows: TGTGCCTGGAGTCCTAGCGGGACCTACGAGCAGTACTTC. It codes for CAWSPSGTYEQYF. The V gene is TRBV30, the J gene TRBJ2-7; TRBD2 agrees at 9 bases. The trim removed 2 bases at V and 2 bases at J, leaving 1 base unmatched. Germline V gene sequence: CDR1 GTSNPN, CDR2 SVGIG (reference sequence). The CDR3 runs 13 residues.

This chain uses TRBV5-1 with TRBJ1-2; a weak D match, TRBD1 (5 bases). V lost 4 bases and J lost 7, with 8 bases in between. The CDR3 consists of 11 residues. Germline CDR1 SGHRS, CDR2 YFSETQ. The CDR3 spells CASSLGPGYTF. DNA of the CDR3: TGCGCCAGCAGCCTGGGGCCTGGCTACACCTTC. The full variable domain, with the rest looked up from reference TRBV5-1 and TRBJ1-2, is KAGVTQTPRYLIKTRGQQVTLSCSPISGHRSVSWYQQTPGQGLQFLFEYFSETQRNKGNFPGRFSGRQFSNSRSEMNVSTLELGDSALYLCASSLGPGYTFGSGTRLTVV.

The rearrangement joins TRBV28 to TRBJ1-1; D is unresolved. Germline CDR1 is MDHEN and CDR2 is SYDVKM. The V end lost 9 bases, the J end lost 1 base, and 6 bases lay between the germline ends. The CDR3 loop spans 11 amino acids. The CDR3 region is CASWTNTEAFF. The CDR3 region has the DNA TGTGCCAGTTGGACGAACACTGAAGCTTTCTTT.

The genes are TRBV5-1 and TRBJ2-7, with 14 bases aligning to TRBD2. The ends lost 4 bases at V and 5 bases at J; junction bases unmatched: 8. Germline V gives CDR1 SGHRS, CDR2 YFSETQ. This CDR3 is 16 amino acids long. Here the CDR3 reads CASSPTGLAGGNEQYF. In nucleotides, the CDR3 is TGCGCCAGCAGCCCGACCGGACTAGCGGGAGGTAACGAGCAGTACTTC.

This chain links TRBV11-3 with TRBJ2-1, with TRBD1 matching 7 bases. The ends lost 5 bases at V and 4 bases at J; junction bases unmatched: 5. This CDR3 spans 14 amino acids. Germline CDR1 SGHNT, CDR2 YENEEA. The CDR3 DNA is TGTGCCAGCAGCAAGGGACAGAGTTACAATGAGCAGTTCTTC. Protein product: CASSKGQSYNEQFF.

The chain is built from TRBV6-6 and TRBJ1-2, with TRBD1 as a possible D gene (5 bases). From germline, CDR1 is MNHNY and CDR2 SVGAGI (reference sequence). This CDR3 contains 13 residues. Trimming stripped 2 bases from V and 8 bases from J, with 12 bases between. CDR3 DNA: TGTGCCAGCAGTTACCCAGGCGAGGGGGGCTACACCTTC. It is translated as CASSYPGEGGYTF.

The V call is TRBV28, the J call TRBJ1-5, with 7 bases matching TRBD1. J lost 6 bases, V lost 7 bases, and 9 bases had no gene match. CDR3 size: 14 residues. Germline V gene sequence: CDR1 MDHEN, CDR2 SYDVKM. The CDR3 nucleotides read TGTGCCAGCAACACACAGGGGAGGTTTCAGCCCCAGCATTTT. Protein sequence: CASNTQGRFQPQHF.

To note about this clone: Other DNA sequences from this sample encode an identical CDR3 as well. This chain joins TRBV7-9 and TRBJ2-3; D is ambiguous. The germline CDR1 and CDR2 sequences are SEHNR and FQNEAQ (reference sequence). The CDR3 is 13 amino acids. The germline V and J ends were trimmed by 1 base and 4 bases, with 6 bases remaining between them. Here the CDR3 reads CASSLGFADTQYF. As DNA, the CDR3 is TGTGCCAGCAGCTTAGGTTTCGCAGATACGCAGTATTTT.

This clone was detected only once. The rearrangement uses TRBV4-1 and TRBJ1-5, with 9 nucleotides matching TRBD1. The CDR3 runs 15 residues. V was clipped by 5 bases and J by 1 base; unmatched bases: 3. Germline loops: CDR1 MGHRA, CDR2 YSYEKL. The CDR3 spells CASSRTGDSNQPQHF. CDR3 bases: TGCGCCAGCAGCAGGACAGGGGACAGCAATCAGCCCCAGCATTTT.

The chain carries TRBV28 and TRBJ1-5; D is unclear. Trimming pared 4 bases from V and 4 bases from J, leaving 17 bases between. Germline CDR1 and CDR2: MDHEN and SYDVKM. The CDR3 has 16 amino acids. CDR3 coding DNA: TGTGCCAGCAGTTCCCTCCCCGACAAGGTAAATCAGCCCCAGCATTTT. Amino acids: CASSSLPDKVNQPQHF.

For this clone: The same CDR3 also results from other DNA sequences found in this sample. The chain joins TRBV29-1 to TRBJ2-3; possibly TRBD1 or TRBD2 for D (5 bases each). Deletions cut 6 bases from V and 0 bases from J, with 10 bases between. The CDR3 loop spans 13 amino acids. Germline V gives CDR1 SQVTM, CDR2 ANQGSEA. This chain's CDR3 is CSVRGRSTDTQYF. The CDR3, as DNA: TGCAGCGTCCGGGGCAGGAGCACAGATACGCAGTATTTT.

This rearrangement joins TRBV9 to TRBJ2-7, with 9 bases lining up with TRBD1. The CDR3 runs 15 residues. V gave up 3 bases and J gave up 5 bases; unmatched junction bases: 9. The germline V gene encodes CDR1 SGDLS and CDR2 YYNGEE. The CDR3 nucleotides read TGTGCCAGCAGCGCCCGGACAGGGGTAAACAACGAGCAGTACTTC. Protein sequence: CASSARTGVNNEQYF.

The V and J genes are TRBV28 and TRBJ2-2; D tentatively reads TRBD1 or TRBD2 (6 bases each). The CDR3 totals 14 residues. The germline V gene has CDR1 MDHEN and CDR2 SYDVKM. V lost 3 bases to trimming and J lost 4 bases, with 9 bases between them. The CDR3 loop is CASSLGGLTGELFF. CDR3 DNA sequence: TGTGCCAGCAGTTTGGGGGGCCTCACCGGGGAGCTGTTTTTT.

The genes are TRBV10-1 and TRBJ2-2; 9 positions agree with TRBD2. CDR1 and CDR2 from the germline V gene are WNHNN and SYGVQD (reference sequence). The J segment lost 2 bases and the V segment lost 2 bases, leaving 9 bases of the junction unmatched. CDR3 length: 18 amino acids. Here the CDR3 reads CASSETGLANINTGELFF. The CDR3, as DNA: TGCGCCAGCAGTGAGACCGGACTAGCGAACATAAACACCGGGGAGCTGTTTTTT.

Comments on this clone: Different DNA sequences within this sample yield the same CDR3. The rearrangement links TRBV28 to TRBJ1-4; 10 bases match TRBD1. The J segment lost 0 bases and the V segment lost 1 base, leaving 2 bases of the junction unmatched. The CDR3 runs 17 residues. Germline V gene sequence: CDR1 MDHEN, CDR2 SYDVKM. CDR3 sequence: CASSLLGQGATNEKLFF. For the CDR3, the DNA is TGTGCCAGCAGTTTATTAGGACAGGGGGCAACTAATGAAAAACTGTTTTTT.

This chain's CDR3 is CSAFGREQYF. For the CDR3, the DNA is TGCAGTGCTTTTGGTCGAGAGCAGTACTTC. This chain joins TRBV20-1 and TRBJ2-7; D not certain. The germline gives CDR1 DFQATT, CDR2 SNEGSKA (reference sequence). The CDR3 is made up of 10 amino acids. Trimming removed 5 bases from V and 7 bases from J, with 9 bases in between.

This clone is a singleton in its sample. This chain uses TRBV29-1 with TRBJ2-5; D might be TRBD2 (5 bases). Germline CDR1 is SQVTM and CDR2 is ANQGSEA. V lost 0 bases and J 2 bases, leaving 10 bases between the germline ends. This CDR3 comprises 14 residues. CDR3 bases: TGCAGCGTTGAAGAGTTTAGAGGGCAAGAGACCCAGTACTTC. Amino acid sequence: CSVEEFRGQETQYF.

The CDR3 here is CASSLFLRSSYNEQFF. The CDR3 region has the DNA TGCGCCAGCAGCTTGTTTCTGCGTAGCTCCTACAATGAGCAGTTCTTC. The chain employs TRBV5-1 and TRBJ2-1; D gene uncertain. The V end lost 1 base, the J end lost 0 bases, and 11 bases lay between the germline ends. The germline V gene encodes CDR1 SGHRS and CDR2 YFSETQ. This CDR3 has 16 amino acids.

This clone has a handful of counts. CDR3 coding DNA: TGCAGCTTCTGCGCCGGGGTCGCCCCTGAAGCTTTCTTT. Translating gives CSFCAGVAPEAFF. V is TRBV29-1 and J is TRBJ1-1; D ambiguous. The CDR3 is 13 residues long. V was pared by 8 bases and J by 6 bases, with 19 bases between. Germline V gene data show CDR1 as SQVTM and CDR2 as ANQGSEA.

This clone was detected only a few times. The chain is built from TRBV10-1 and TRBJ1-2; the D is unclear. The V end was cut by 3 bases, the J end by 4 bases, with 9 bases between. The CDR3 covers 13 residues. Germline CDR1 WNHNN, CDR2 SYGVQD (reference sequence). CDR3 residues: CASSEGRGYGYTF. CDR3 nucleotide sequence: TGCGCCAGCAGTGAAGGTCGCGGCTATGGCTACACCTTC.